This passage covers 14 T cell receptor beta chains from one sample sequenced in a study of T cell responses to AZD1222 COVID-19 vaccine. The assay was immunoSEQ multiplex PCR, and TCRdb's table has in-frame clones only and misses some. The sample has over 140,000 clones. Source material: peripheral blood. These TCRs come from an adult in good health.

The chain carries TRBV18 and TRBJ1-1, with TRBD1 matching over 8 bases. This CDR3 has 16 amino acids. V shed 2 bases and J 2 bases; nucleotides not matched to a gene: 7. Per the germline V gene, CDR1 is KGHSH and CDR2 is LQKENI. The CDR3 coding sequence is TGTGCCAGCTCACCAAGACAGGGGCAGCCCAACACTGAAGCTTTCTTT. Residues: CASSPRQGQPNTEAFF. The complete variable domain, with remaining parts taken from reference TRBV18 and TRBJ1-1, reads NAGVMQNPRHLVRRRGQEARLRCSPMKGHSHVYWYRQLPEEGLKFMVYLQKENIIDESGMPKERFSAEFPKEGPSILRIQQVVRGDSAAYFCASSPRQGQPNTEAFFGQGTRLTVV.

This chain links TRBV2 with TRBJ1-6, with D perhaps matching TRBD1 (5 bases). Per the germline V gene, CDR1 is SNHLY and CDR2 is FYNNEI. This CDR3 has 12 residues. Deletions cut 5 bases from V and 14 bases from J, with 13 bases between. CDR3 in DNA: TGTGCCAGCAGTTCTAATAGGGGTTCCCTCCACTTT. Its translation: CASSSNRGSLHF.

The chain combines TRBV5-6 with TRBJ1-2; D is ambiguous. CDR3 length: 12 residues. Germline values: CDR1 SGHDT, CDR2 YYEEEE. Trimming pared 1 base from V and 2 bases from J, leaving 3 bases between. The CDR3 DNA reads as TGTGCCAGCAGCTTGCAAAACTATGGCTACACCTTC. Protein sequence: CASSLQNYGYTF.

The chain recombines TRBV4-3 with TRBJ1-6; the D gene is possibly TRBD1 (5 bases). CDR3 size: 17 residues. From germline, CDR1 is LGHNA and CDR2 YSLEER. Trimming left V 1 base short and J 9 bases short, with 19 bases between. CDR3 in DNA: TGCGCCAGCAGCCAAGGCCGGACACTTGGGAGGGCTTCACCCCTCCACTTT. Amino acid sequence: CASSQGRTLGRASPLHF.

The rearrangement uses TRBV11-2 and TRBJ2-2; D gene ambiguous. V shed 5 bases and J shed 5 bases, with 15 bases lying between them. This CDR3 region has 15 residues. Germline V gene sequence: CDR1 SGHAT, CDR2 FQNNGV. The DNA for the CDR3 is TGTGCCAGCAGCCTACTCGGGCTTAGGACCGGGGAGCTGTTTTTT. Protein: CASSLLGLRTGELFF. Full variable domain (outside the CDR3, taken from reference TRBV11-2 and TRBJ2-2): EAGVAQSPRYKIIEKRQSVAFWCNPISGHATLYWYQQILGQGPKLLIQFQNNGVVDDSQLPKDRFSAERLKGVDSTLKIQPAKLEDSAVYLCASSLLGLRTGELFFGEGSRLTVL.

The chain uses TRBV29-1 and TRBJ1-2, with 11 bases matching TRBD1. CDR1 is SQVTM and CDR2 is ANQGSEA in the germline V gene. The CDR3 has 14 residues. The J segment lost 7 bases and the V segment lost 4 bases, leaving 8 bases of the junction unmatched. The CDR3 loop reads CSVGEPDRGLGYTF. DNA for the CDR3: TGCAGCGTTGGGGAACCGGACAGGGGGCTTGGCTACACCTTC.

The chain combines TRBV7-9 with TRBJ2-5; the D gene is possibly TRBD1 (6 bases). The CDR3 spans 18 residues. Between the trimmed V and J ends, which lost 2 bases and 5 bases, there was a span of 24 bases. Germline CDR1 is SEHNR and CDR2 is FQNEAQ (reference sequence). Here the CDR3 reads CASSLSRWSVGALETQYF. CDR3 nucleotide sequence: TGTGCCAGCAGCTTATCCCGTTGGTCCGTGGGGGCTTTGGAGACCCAGTACTTC.

The CDR3 DNA is TGCGCCAGCAGCTTCGACAGGTTCTCCTACAATGAGCAGTTCTTC. This sequence encodes CASSFDRFSYNEQFF. This chain uses TRBV5-1 with TRBJ2-1, with a weak D call TRBD1 (6 bases). CDR1 and CDR2 from the germline V gene are SGHRS and YFSETQ. The CDR3 sequence is 15 residues long. V was cut by 2 bases and J by 0 bases, with 9 bases left in between.

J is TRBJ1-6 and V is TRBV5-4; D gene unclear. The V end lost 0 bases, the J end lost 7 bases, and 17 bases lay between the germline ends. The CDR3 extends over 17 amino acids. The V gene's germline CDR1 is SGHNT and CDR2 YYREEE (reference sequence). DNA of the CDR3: TGTGCCAGCAGCTTGGCGCGAGGAGGTTCTGGGAATTCACCCCTCCACTTT. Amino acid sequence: CASSLARGGSGNSPLHF.

The CDR3 sequence is CASSLASKGTGNYGYTF. Written as DNA, the CDR3 is TGTGCCAGCAGCTTAGCGAGTAAAGGAACAGGAAACTATGGCTACACCTTC. The rearrangement uses TRBV7-9 and TRBJ1-2; a possible D gene is TRBD1 (5 bases). Trimming removed 0 bases at V and 2 bases at J, with 16 bases between. The germline V gene encodes CDR1 SEHNR and CDR2 FQNEAQ (reference sequence). CDR3 length equals 17 residues. The variable domain in full, with the rest retrieved from reference TRBV7-9 and TRBJ1-2, is DTGVSQNPRHKITKRGQNVTFRCDPISEHNRLYWYRQTLGQGPEFLTYFQNEAQLEKSRLLSDRFSAERPKGSFSTLEIQRTEQGDSAMYLCASSLASKGTGNYGYTFGSGTRLTVV.

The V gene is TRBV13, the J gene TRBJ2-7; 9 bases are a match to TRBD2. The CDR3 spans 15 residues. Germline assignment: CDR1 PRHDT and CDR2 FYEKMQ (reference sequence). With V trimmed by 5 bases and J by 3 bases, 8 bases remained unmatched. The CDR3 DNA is TGTGCCAGCAGCGCGGGGGGGGCACTAGTCTACGAGCAGTACTTC. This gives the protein CASSAGGALVYEQYF.

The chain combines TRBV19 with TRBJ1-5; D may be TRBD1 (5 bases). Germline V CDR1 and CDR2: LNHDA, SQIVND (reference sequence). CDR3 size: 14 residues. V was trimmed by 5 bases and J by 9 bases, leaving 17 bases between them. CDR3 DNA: TGTGCCAGTAGTGTCGACAGAGCGCAGGGGCCCCAGCATTTT. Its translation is CASSVDRAQGPQHF.

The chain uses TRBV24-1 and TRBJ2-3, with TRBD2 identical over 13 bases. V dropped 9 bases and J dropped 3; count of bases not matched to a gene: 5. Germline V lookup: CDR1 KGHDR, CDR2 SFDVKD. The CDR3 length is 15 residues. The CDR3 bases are TGTGCCACCCAAACTAGCGGGGGGGAGACAGATACGCAGTATTTT. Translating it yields CATQTSGGETDTQYF.

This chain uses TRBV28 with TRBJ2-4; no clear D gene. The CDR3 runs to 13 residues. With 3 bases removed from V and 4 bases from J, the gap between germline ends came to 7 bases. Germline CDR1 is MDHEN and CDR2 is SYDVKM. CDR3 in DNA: TGTGCCAGCAGTTTTCCCGTTAAAAACATTCAGTACTTC. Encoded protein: CASSFPVKNIQYF.